Below, one T cell receptor (beta chain) is given with its context. Antigen: not known. Described time point: week 5, during vaccination. Vaccination used 300 ug of mutant IDH1 20-mer peptide per dose, with topical imiquimod. From germline, CDR1 is LNHDA and CDR2 SQIVND (reference sequence). V shed 6 bases and J shed 4 bases, with 9 bases lying between them. This CDR3 is built from 12 residues. This specimen belongs to a study of a mutant IDH1 vaccine in newly diagnosed glioma. General observations from the study: Apparently, pseudoprogression bore no relation to changes among the top peripheral T cell clonotypes.

Using immunoSEQ multiplex PCR, the repertoire was profiled, and TCRdb retains in-frame clones only, with some absent. Of 40,000 or so clones listed, approximately 80% are singletons. The specimen was PBMCs, collected from a glioma patient whose treatment included an IDH1 peptide vaccine. The sequence derives from a man in his forties with glioma. The genes are TRBV19 and TRBJ1-1; D is perhaps TRBD1 (5 bases). The CDR3 spells CASRGEITEAFF. In nucleotides, the CDR3 is TGTGCCAGTAGGGGGGAGATCACTGAAGCTTTCTTT.